This T cell receptor beta chain was sequenced for a study of shared clonotypes between healthy human individuals. CDR1 and CDR2 (germline): LNHDA, SQIVND (reference sequence). The CDR3 has 18 amino acids. V lost 1 base and J lost 7; bases outside the gene matches: 10. Investigators divided CD4+ cells into CD45RA+ naive and CD45RA-negative memory subsets. Sequenced by immunoSEQ multiplex PCR; TCRdb stores in-frame clones only, minus some. The sample includes some 1.5 million clones, about 98% seen only once; the top ten take about 0.4%. Sequenced input: naive CD4+ T cells sorted from blood. As for subset: CD45RA+ positively selected. The TCR was taken from a man aged 25 to 40 in good health. The V and J genes are TRBV19 and TRBJ1-4; 12 bases fit TRBD1. The DNA of the CDR3 is TGTGCCAGTAGTATAGCCGGGACAGGGGGCGCGAATGGTGAAAAACTGTTTTTT. This sequence encodes CASSIAGTGGANGEKLFF.